One and the same sample provided the 11 T cell receptor beta chains below, sequenced in a study of memory CD4+ T cells and cytomegalovirus serostatus (dated by TCRdb to between 2017 and 2020). Single viable CD3+CD4+CD8-CD45RO+ cells were sorted as memory CD4+ T cells on a FACSAria II. The library was produced with the immunoSEQ multiplex PCR assay. Held by TCRdb, this immuneACCESS table contains in-frame sequences only and omits some clones. Under half of the omission traces to an unresolved V gene where checked; the cause of the rest is unknown. For this sample there are about 38,000 clones; less than 80% appear just once. Jointly, the top ten make up roughly 5% of the sample. Sequences were obtained from memory CD4+ T cells from blood. Receptors were obtained from an adult in good health and CMV-seropositive.

This rearrangement joins TRBV7-8 to TRBJ2-3; 8 bases match TRBD1. This CDR3 has 15 residues. Trimming took 3 bases from V and 0 from J; bases not matched to a gene: 2. Germline CDR1 and CDR2: SGHVS and FQNEAQ. CDR3 protein: CASSFRTGSTDTQYF. CDR3 coding DNA: TGTGCCAGCAGCTTTAGGACAGGGAGCACAGATACGCAGTATTTT.

This clone appeared once. CDR3 sequence: CASSGGTGAYEQYF. The CDR3 region has the DNA TGTGCCAGCTCAGGTGGGACAGGGGCCTACGAGCAGTACTTC. J is TRBJ2-7 and V is TRBV18; 10 bases map to TRBD1. From germline, CDR1 is KGHSH and CDR2 LQKENI. The CDR3 sequence is 14 residues long. V lost 5 bases, J lost 2 bases, and 3 bases stayed unmatched.

The chain couples TRBV5-8 to TRBJ1-3; D perhaps matches TRBD1 (6 bases). This CDR3 is 15 amino acids long. The germline gives CDR1 SGHTS, CDR2 YDEGEE. V lost 2 bases and J 2 bases, leaving 11 bases between the germline ends. CDR3 in DNA: TGTGCCAGCAGCTTAACACAGGGAACTGGAAACACCATATATTTT. Residues: CASSLTQGTGNTIYF.

The rearrangement uses TRBV6-5 and TRBJ2-1; 8 bases agree with TRBD2. Per germline, CDR1 MNHEY and CDR2 SVGAGI. V trimming: 0 bases; J trimming: 13 bases; junction bases outside the gene matches: 5. CDR3 length: 13 amino acids. DNA of the CDR3: TGTGCCAGCAGTTACTCCGGGGGGGGCTCACAGTTCTTC. It codes for CASSYSGGGSQFF.

The chain carries TRBV14 and TRBJ1-1; TRBD1 agrees at 8 bases. CDR3 length: 16 amino acids. V trimming: 2 bases; J trimming: 0 bases; junction bases outside the gene matches: 5. The germline V gene encodes CDR1 SGHDN and CDR2 FVKESK. CDR3 sequence (DNA): TGTGCCAGCAGCCAACCGGGACAGGAGTTGAACACTGAAGCTTTCTTT. Encoded protein: CASSQPGQELNTEAFF.

The V and J genes are TRBV5-6 and TRBJ2-5; D gene ambiguous. CDR1 and CDR2 (germline): SGHDT, YYEEEE. Between the trimmed V and J ends, which lost 0 bases and 4 bases, there was a span of 19 bases. This CDR3 comprises 17 residues. CDR3 bases: TGTGCCAGCAGCTTGGGGCCCTCTGTGGTTGTGGGAGAGACCCAGTACTTC. This translates into CASSLGPSVVVGETQYF.

The V and J genes are TRBV7-6 and TRBJ1-5, with D unresolved. From germline, CDR1 is SGHVS and CDR2 FNYEAQ. The CDR3 is 16 residues long. V was pared by 2 bases and J by 4 bases, with 15 bases between. CDR3 sequence reads: CASSLLKQTQNQPQHF. The CDR3 DNA reads TGTGCCAGCAGCTTATTGAAACAAACCCAGAATCAGCCCCAGCATTTT. Based on the CDR3 plus reference TRBV7-6 and TRBJ1-5, the full variable domain is GAGVSQSPRYKVTKRGQDVALRCDPISGHVSLYWYRQALGQGPEFLTYFNYEAQQDKSGLPNDRFSAERPEGSISTLTIQRTEQRDSAMYRCASSLLKQTQNQPQHFGDGTRLSIL.

This clone was counted a single time. This chain links TRBV6-1 with TRBJ1-6; D unresolved. Per the germline V gene, CDR1 is MNHNS and CDR2 is SASEGT. This CDR3 region has 14 residues. The V end lost 3 bases, the J end lost 5 bases, and 8 bases lay between the germline ends. CDR3 in DNA: TGTGCCAGCAGTGAGTTGAACCATAATTCACCCCTCCACTTT. Translation: CASSELNHNSPLHF.

The sample holds one count of this clone. The chain combines TRBV9 with TRBJ2-5; D may be TRBD2 (5 bases). Trimming left V 3 bases short and J 5 bases short, with 17 bases between. This CDR3 is 15 amino acids long. Germline V gene data show CDR1 as SGDLS and CDR2 as YYNGEE. For the CDR3, the DNA is TGTGCCAGCAGCGCACCACCGGGCCGCGGGGAGACCCAGTACTTC. This encodes CASSAPPGRGETQYF.

The chain uses TRBV6-1 and TRBJ1-1; D is possibly TRBD1 (6 bases). Trimming removed 8 bases from V and 5 bases from J, with 12 bases in between. Germline V gives CDR1 MNHNS, CDR2 SASEGT. The CDR3 is 12 amino acids. The CDR3 loop reads CASSQGGTEAFF. The CDR3 DNA reads as TGTGCCAGCTCACAGGGAGGGACTGAAGCTTTCTTT.

The genes are TRBV7-3 and TRBJ2-2; no firm D call. Germline CDR1 and CDR2: SGHTA and FQGTGA. The V and J ends lost 5 bases and 5 bases respectively, with 12 bases between them. The CDR3 loop spans 14 amino acids. The CDR3: CASSPQAGTGELFF. The CDR3 nucleotides are TGTGCCAGCAGCCCCCAGGCCGGGACCGGGGAGCTGTTTTTT.